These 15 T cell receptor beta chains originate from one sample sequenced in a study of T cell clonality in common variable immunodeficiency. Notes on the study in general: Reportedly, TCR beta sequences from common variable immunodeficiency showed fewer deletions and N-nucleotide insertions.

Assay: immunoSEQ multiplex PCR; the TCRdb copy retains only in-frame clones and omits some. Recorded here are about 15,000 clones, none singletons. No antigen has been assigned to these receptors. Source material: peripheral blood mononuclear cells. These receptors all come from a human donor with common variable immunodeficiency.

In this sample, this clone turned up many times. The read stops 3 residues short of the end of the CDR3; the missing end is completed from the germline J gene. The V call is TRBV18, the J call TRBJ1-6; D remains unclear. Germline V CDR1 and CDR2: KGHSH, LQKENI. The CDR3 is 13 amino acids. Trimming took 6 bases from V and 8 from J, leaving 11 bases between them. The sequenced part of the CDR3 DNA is TGTGCCAGCTCGTCAGGTTGGGATTCACCC. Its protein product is CASSSGWDSP. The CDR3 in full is CASSSGWDSPLHF.

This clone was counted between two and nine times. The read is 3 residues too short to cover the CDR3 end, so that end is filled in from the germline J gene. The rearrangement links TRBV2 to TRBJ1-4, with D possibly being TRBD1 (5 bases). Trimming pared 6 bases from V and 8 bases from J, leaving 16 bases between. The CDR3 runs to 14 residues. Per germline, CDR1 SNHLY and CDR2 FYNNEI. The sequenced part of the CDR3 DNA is TGTGCCAGCAGGGATCGGACGGGGGACGAAAAA. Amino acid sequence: CASRDRTGDEK. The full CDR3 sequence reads CASRDRTGDEKLFF.

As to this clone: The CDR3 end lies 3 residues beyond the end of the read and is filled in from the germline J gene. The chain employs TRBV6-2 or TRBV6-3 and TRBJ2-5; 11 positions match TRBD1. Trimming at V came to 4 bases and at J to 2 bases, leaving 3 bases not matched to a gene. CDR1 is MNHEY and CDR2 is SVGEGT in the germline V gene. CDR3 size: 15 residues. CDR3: CASSSRDRGQETQYF. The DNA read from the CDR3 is TGTGCCAGCAGTTCGCGGGACAGGGGGCAAGAGACC.

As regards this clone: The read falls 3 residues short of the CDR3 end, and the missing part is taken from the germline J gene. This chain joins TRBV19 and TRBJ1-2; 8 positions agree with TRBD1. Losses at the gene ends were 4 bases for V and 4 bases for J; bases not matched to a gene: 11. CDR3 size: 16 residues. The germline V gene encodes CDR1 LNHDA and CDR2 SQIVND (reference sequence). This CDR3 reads CASSSYFRGLSYGYTF. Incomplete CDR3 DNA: TGTGCCAGTAGTAGCTACTTCAGGGGGCTCAGCTATGGC.

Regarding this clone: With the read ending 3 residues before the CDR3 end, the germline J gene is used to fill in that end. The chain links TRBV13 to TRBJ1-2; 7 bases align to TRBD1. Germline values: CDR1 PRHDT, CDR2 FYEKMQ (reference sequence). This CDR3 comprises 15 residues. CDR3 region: CASSLAAQGIAGYTF. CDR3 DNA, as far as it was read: TGTGCCAGCAGCTTAGCTGCACAGGGGATAGCGGGC.

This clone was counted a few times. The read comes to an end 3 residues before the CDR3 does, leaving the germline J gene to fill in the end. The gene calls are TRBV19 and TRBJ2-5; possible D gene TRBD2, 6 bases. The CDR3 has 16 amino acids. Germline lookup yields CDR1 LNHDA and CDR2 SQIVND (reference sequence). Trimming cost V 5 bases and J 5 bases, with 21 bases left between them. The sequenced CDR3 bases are TGTGCCAGTAGTCTGGTGGGACTCTCGAAGGGGGAGACC. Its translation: CASSLVGLSKGET. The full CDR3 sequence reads CASSLVGLSKGETQYF.

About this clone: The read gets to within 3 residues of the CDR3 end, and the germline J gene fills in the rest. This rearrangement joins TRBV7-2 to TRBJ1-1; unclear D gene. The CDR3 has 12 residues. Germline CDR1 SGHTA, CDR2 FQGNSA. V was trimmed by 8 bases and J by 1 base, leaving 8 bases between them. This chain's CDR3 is CASGSGNTEAFF. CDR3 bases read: TGTGCCAGCGGCTCAGGGAACACTGAA.

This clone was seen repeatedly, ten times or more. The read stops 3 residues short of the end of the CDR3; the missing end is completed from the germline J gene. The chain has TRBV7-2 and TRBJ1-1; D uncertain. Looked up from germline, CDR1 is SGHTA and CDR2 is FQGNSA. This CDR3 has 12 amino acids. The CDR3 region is CASSLGASGAFF. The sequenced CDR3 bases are TGTGCCAGCAGCTTAGGAGCCTCTGGA.

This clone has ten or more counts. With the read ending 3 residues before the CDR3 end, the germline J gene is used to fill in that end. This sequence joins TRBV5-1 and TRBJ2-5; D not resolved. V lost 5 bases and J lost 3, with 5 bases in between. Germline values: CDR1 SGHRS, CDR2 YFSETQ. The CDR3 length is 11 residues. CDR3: CASSLEETQYF. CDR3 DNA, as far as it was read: TGCGCCAGCAGTTTAGAAGAGACC.

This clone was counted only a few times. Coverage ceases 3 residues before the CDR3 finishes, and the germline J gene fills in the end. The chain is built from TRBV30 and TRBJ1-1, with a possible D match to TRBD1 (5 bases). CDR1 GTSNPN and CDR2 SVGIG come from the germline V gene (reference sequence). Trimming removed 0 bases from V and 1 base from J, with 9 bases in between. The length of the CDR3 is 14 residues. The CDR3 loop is CAWSVVGENTEAFF. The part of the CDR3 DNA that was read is TGTGCCTGGAGTGTAGTAGGGGAGAACACTGAA.

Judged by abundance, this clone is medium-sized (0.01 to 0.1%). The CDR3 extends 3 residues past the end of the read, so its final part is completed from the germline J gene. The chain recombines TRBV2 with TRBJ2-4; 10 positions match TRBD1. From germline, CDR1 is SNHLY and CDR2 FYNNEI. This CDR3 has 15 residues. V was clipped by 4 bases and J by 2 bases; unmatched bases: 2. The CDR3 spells CASSADRGSKNIQYF. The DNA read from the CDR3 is TGTGCCAGCAGTGCGGACAGGGGGTCCAAAAACATT.

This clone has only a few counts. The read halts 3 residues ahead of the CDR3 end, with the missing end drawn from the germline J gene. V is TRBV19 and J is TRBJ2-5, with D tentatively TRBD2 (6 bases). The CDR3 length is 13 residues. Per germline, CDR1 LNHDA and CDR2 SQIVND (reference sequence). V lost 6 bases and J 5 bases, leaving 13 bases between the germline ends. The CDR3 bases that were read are TGTGCCAGTAGGGAGGAGGGGCGGGAGACC. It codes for CASREEGRET. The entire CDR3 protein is CASREEGRETQYF.

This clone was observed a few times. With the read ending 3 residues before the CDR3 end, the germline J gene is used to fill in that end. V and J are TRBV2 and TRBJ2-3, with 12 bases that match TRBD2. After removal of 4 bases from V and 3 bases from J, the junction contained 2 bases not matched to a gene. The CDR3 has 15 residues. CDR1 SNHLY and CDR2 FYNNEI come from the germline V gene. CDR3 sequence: CASSVTSGRTDTQYF. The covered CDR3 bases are TGTGCCAGCAGTGTTACTAGCGGGAGGACAGATACG.

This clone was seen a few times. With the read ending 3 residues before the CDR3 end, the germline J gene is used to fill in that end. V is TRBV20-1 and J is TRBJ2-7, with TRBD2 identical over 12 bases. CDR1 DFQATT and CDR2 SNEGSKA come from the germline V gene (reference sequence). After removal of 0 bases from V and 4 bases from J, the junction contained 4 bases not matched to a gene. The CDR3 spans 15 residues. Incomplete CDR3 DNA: TGCAGTGCTAGAGATCCGACTAGCGGGAGATACGAG. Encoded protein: CSARDPTSGRYE. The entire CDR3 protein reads CSARDPTSGRYEQYF.

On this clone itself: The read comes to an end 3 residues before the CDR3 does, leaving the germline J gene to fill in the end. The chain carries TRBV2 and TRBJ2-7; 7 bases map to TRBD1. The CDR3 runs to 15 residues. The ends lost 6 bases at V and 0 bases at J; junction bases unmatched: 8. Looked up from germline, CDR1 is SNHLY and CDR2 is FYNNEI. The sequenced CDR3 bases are TGTGCCAGCAGCGCGGACAGGTTTAGCTCCTACGAG. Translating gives CASSADRFSSYE. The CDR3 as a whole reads CASSADRFSSYEQYF.